This T cell receptor beta chain was sequenced during a study of blood T cell repertoires in COVID-19. In the study overall: T cells, B-cell-depleted T cells, or PBMCs provided the cDNA or gDNA that served as material.

V was pared by 5 bases and J by 0 bases, with 8 bases of the junction left unmatched. The germline CDR1 and CDR2 sequences are SGHVS and FQNEAQ. The CDR3 spans 19 residues. Ages ranged from about 18 to 89 years, with residence in some 25 US areas. Cohort placement rested on clinical history that participants reported themselves. Repertoires were generated with immunoSEQ multiplex PCR, while TCRdb's copy carries only in-frame clones and drops some. The profile shows 250,000 to 350,000 clones, over 85% of them singletons. V and J are TRBV7-8 and TRBJ2-1; 15 bases map to TRBD2. The sample taken for sequencing was PBMCs or T cells enriched from blood (not recorded which). The sequence was collected from a woman in her forties or fifties who had been exposed to COVID-19. CDR3 protein: CASSPGLAGGPYSYNEQFF. The CDR3 region has the DNA TGTGCCAGCAGCCCGGGACTAGCGGGGGGCCCCTACTCCTACAATGAGCAGTTCTTC.